The 9 T cell receptor beta chains below were found in one sample sequenced in a study of T cells in Graves' hyperthyroidism and ophthalmopathy. TCR beta CDR3 regions were amplified from RNA. HTBI primers were the set used in a first-round RT-PCR of the TCR CDR3. A single record per CDR3 protein comes from TCRdb applying MiXCR to the multiplex PCR reads. The table lists fewer than 400,000 distinct CDR3 sequences, roughly 25% of them singletons. Sequenced: blood. Receptor source: a man aged 50-59 years with Graves' hyperthyroidism.

V gene TRBV28 combines with J gene TRBJ1-4; 7 nucleotides agree with TRBD1. This CDR3 contains 14 residues. Germline assignment: CDR1 MDHEN and CDR2 SYDVKM. V was clipped by 6 bases and J by 8 bases; unmatched bases: 9. The CDR3 sequence: CASSPTGTIEKLFF. The CDR3 coding sequence is TGTGCCAGCAGCCCGACAGGGACCATAGAAAAACTGTTTTTT.

This clonotype was seen more than once but under ten times. The CDR3 sequence is CAISDTQGVDQPQHF. In DNA form, the CDR3 reads TGTGCCATCAGTGATACCCAGGGGGTAGATCAGCCCCAGCATTTT. The V and J genes are TRBV10-3 and TRBJ1-5; 7 bases map to TRBD1. CDR1 is ENHRY and CDR2 is SYGVKD in the germline V gene. This CDR3 comprises 15 residues. V lost 3 bases, J lost 5 bases, and 7 bases stayed unmatched.

This clonotype occurred once. The chain uses TRBV4-1 and TRBJ2-1; 15 nucleotides match TRBD2. Per the germline V gene, CDR1 is MGHRA and CDR2 is YSYEKL. The CDR3 length is 19 residues. J was trimmed by 2 bases and V by 2 bases; bases with no gene match: 7. The CDR3 region has the DNA TGCGCCAGCAGCCAACTGGGACTAGCGGGAGGTGGGGCCTACAATGAGCAGTTCTTC. This gives the protein CASSQLGLAGGGAYNEQFF.

This clonotype appeared many times. The rearrangement joins TRBV7-9 to TRBJ2-7; 13 bases fit TRBD2. Germline V gives CDR1 SEHNR, CDR2 FQNEAQ (reference sequence). The length of the CDR3 is 17 residues. Unmatched junction bases numbered 3, after V lost 1 base and J lost 0 bases. The chain's CDR3 is CASSLETSGRSSYEQYF. The DNA for the CDR3 is TGTGCCAGCAGCTTAGAGACTAGCGGGAGGAGCTCCTACGAGCAGTACTTC. The full variable domain, in which reference TRBV7-9 and TRBJ2-7 provide the parts outside the CDR3, is DTGVSQNPRHKITKRGQNVTFRCDPISEHNRLYWYRQTLGQGPEFLTYFQNEAQLEKSRLLSDRFSAERPKGSFSTLEIQRTEQGDSAMYLCASSLETSGRSSYEQYFGPGTRLTVT.

Ten or more counts support this clonotype. The V gene is TRBV6-1, the J gene TRBJ2-3, with TRBD2 matching over 9 bases. The V segment lost 6 bases and the J segment 1 base; nucleotides outside the gene matches: 5. This CDR3 comprises 15 residues. The germline gives CDR1 MNHNS, CDR2 SASEGT. Here the CDR3 reads CASSPVAGGTDTQYF. The CDR3 nucleotides are TGTGCCAGCAGCCCAGTAGCGGGAGGCACAGATACGCAGTATTTT.

The chain uses TRBV18 and TRBJ1-5; a possible D gene is TRBD1 (5 bases). Trimming left V 8 bases short and J 6 bases short, with 11 bases between. Germline lookup yields CDR1 KGHSH and CDR2 LQKENI. The length of the CDR3 is 12 residues. The CDR3: CASHRGGQPQHF. The CDR3 nucleotides read TGTGCCAGCCATCGGGGGGGTCAGCCCCAGCATTTT.

The CDR3 spells CSAGLDYEQYF. The CDR3 coding sequence is TGCAGTGCTGGGCTAGATTACGAGCAGTACTTC. The chain recombines TRBV20-1 with TRBJ2-7; D is unresolved. The ends were cut back, 5 bases at V and 4 bases at J, with 9 bases in the middle. The CDR3 runs 11 residues. Germline V lookup: CDR1 DFQATT, CDR2 SNEGSKA (reference sequence).

The gene calls are TRBV2 and TRBJ2-1; D gene ambiguous. V lost 3 bases, J lost 4 bases, and 10 bases lay in between. Germline CDR1 reads SNHLY; CDR2 reads FYNNEI. The CDR3 totals 14 residues. The CDR3 region has the DNA TGTGCCAGCAGTGACCCCTCTACGTACAATGAGCAGTTCTTC. Protein product: CASSDPSTYNEQFF.

This clonotype was detected only a few times. The chain joins TRBV2 to TRBJ1-2, with D hard to call. The CDR3 consists of 11 residues. Germline lookup yields CDR1 SNHLY and CDR2 FYNNEI. V lost 8 bases to trimming and J lost 4 bases, with 8 bases between them. The CDR3 spells CASVRVYGYTF. Here the CDR3 DNA reads TGTGCCAGCGTCAGAGTCTATGGCTACACCTTC.